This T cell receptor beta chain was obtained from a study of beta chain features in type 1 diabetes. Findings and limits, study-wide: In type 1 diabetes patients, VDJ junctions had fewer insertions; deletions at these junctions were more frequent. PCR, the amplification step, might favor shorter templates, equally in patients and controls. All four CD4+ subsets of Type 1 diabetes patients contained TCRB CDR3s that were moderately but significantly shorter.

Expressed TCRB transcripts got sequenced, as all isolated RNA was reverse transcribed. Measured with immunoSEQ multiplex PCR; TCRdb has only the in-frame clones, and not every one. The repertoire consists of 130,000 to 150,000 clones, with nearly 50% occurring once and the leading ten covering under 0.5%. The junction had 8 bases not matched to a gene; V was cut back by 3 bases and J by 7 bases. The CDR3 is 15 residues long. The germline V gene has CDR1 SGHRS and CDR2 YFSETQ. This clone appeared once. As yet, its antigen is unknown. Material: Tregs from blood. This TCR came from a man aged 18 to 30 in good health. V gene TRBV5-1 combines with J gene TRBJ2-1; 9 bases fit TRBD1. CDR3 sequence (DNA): TGCGCCAGCAGCTACATCCGGGACAGGGTTAATGAGCAGTTCTTC. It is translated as CASSYIRDRVNEQFF.